Each of the 21 T cell receptor beta chains below was sequenced from the same sample in a study of CD8 T cells in Susac syndrome (dated by TCRdb to about 2019). The receptor library was made with the immunoSEQ multiplex PCR assay. RNA was extracted with the RNeasy kit and roughly 0.45 to 1 ug was reverse transcribed using random hexamers. TCRdb handled the public reads itself, with Q25 trimming in fastp and clone calling in MiXCR, and kept productive beta chains. Here each entry gathers all rows of one CDR3 protein and keeps the most common genes and DNA. In all, the sample holds about 300,000 distinct CDR3 sequences, and over 75% of those were seen once. The leading ten clones occupy 0.21% of the sample. Sequencing used CD8+ T cells from PBMCs. The receptors derive from a human donor with multiple sclerosis.

The rearrangement uses TRBV28 and TRBJ1-4; no clear D gene. CDR3 length: 13 amino acids. V was pared by 6 bases and J by 6 bases, with 11 bases between. Germline-derived CDR1 and CDR2 are MDHEN and SYDVKM. CDR3 bases: TGTGCCAGCAGCCCCGTCCTCTATGAAAAACTGTTTTTT. Amino acids: CASSPVLYEKLFF. The full variable domain, completed using reference TRBV28 and TRBJ1-4, is DVKVTQSSRYLVKRTGEKVFLECVQDMDHENMFWYRQDPGLGLRLIYFSYDVKMKEKGDIPEGYSVSREKKERFSLILESASTNQTSMYLCASSPVLYEKLFFGSGTQLSVL.

The CDR3 DNA reads as TGTGCCACCCGTAGCGCGGGGAACACTGAAGCTTTCTTT. Encoded protein: CATRSAGNTEAFF. The V gene is TRBV24-1, the J gene TRBJ1-1; D is uncertain. This CDR3 has 13 residues. The V gene lost 9 bases and the J gene lost 1 base, with 11 bases spanning the gap. Germline V gene sequence: CDR1 KGHDR, CDR2 SFDVKD.

The J gene is TRBJ1-2, the V gene TRBV6-4; 11 bases are shared with TRBD1. The V gene end was trimmed by 0 bases and the J gene end by 3 bases; junction bases not matched to a gene: 6. CDR1 and CDR2 (germline): MRHNA, SNTAGT. This CDR3 has 17 residues. CDR3 in amino acids: CASSDSGTGGIDYGYTF. The CDR3 DNA reads as TGTGCCAGCAGTGACTCCGGGACAGGGGGTATTGACTATGGCTACACCTTC.

This chain uses TRBV2 with TRBJ2-7, with 7 bases lining up with TRBD2. From germline, CDR1 is SNHLY and CDR2 FYNNEI. The V gene end was trimmed by 6 bases and the J gene end by 4 bases; junction bases not matched to a gene: 6. CDR3 length: 13 amino acids. CDR3 sequence reads: CASRAGDSYEQYF. The CDR3 DNA reads TGTGCCAGCAGGGCGGGAGATAGTTACGAGCAGTACTTC.

The chain has TRBV7-9 and TRBJ1-1; D is ambiguous. V gave up 5 bases and J gave up 4 bases, with 17 bases separating them. The germline gives CDR1 SEHNR, CDR2 FQNEAQ (reference sequence). CDR3 size: 15 residues. CDR3 in DNA: TGTGCCAGCAGCCCAGGACCTCTGGAAGGCACTGAAGCTTTCTTT. Translating gives CASSPGPLEGTEAFF.

This chain links TRBV7-9 with TRBJ2-1; D not resolved. From germline, CDR1 is SEHNR and CDR2 FQNEAQ (reference sequence). V lost 5 bases, J lost 8 bases, and 10 bases lay in between. The CDR3 contains 12 residues. CDR3 DNA sequence: TGTGCCAGCAGCCCCGCGCGCCATGAGCAGTTCTTC. It specifies CASSPARHEQFF.

The V call is TRBV6-6, the J call TRBJ1-2, with 7 bases that match TRBD1. V dropped 0 bases and J dropped 6; count of bases not matched to a gene: 4. Looked up from germline, CDR1 is MNHNY and CDR2 is SVGAGI (reference sequence). The CDR3 length is 14 residues. CDR3 coding DNA: TGTGCCAGCAGTTACTCAGGGGGCAGAGATGGCTACACCTTC. Translating gives CASSYSGGRDGYTF.

CDR3 residues: CASSFSPTRGPGTDTQYF. The CDR3 DNA reads TGTGCCAGCAGCTTCAGTCCCACCAGGGGGCCGGGCACAGATACGCAGTATTTT. This chain connects TRBV7-6 to TRBJ2-3, with 8 bases matching TRBD1. Germline lookup yields CDR1 SGHVS and CDR2 FNYEAQ. This CDR3 is 18 amino acids long. V shed 3 bases and J 1 base; nucleotides not matched to a gene: 12.

This chain joins TRBV4-3 and TRBJ2-3; the D gene is possibly TRBD2 (6 bases). The CDR3 sequence is 16 residues long. Germline V CDR1 and CDR2: LGHNA, YSLEER. Trimming took 4 bases from V and 2 from J, leaving 16 bases between them. The CDR3 DNA reads TGCGCCAGCAGCCGGAGGGGAGCCGGTCCCACAGATACGCAGTATTTT. It translates to CASSRRGAGPTDTQYF.

The table lists this clonotype with a count of one. The V gene is TRBV15, the J gene TRBJ1-3, with D possibly matching TRBD1 (5 bases). The V end was cut by 1 base, the J end by 4 bases, with 14 bases between. Germline lookup yields CDR1 LNHNV and CDR2 YYDKDF (reference sequence). The CDR3 length is 16 residues. The CDR3: CATSRGRDSSGNTIYF. As DNA, the CDR3 is TGTGCCACCAGCAGAGGGAGAGACAGCTCGGGAAACACCATATATTTT.

This rearrangement joins TRBV27 to TRBJ2-1; maybe TRBD2 (5 bases). Germline assignment: CDR1 MNHEY and CDR2 SMNVEV (reference sequence). There are 15 residues in the CDR3. V gave up 3 bases and J gave up 4 bases, with 13 bases separating them. This chain's CDR3 is CASSFALVSYNEQFF. The CDR3 coding sequence is TGTGCCAGCAGTTTCGCACTAGTTTCTTACAATGAGCAGTTCTTC.

This clonotype has just a few counts. The chain recombines TRBV12-3 or TRBV12-4 with TRBJ1-1; D is perhaps TRBD1 (5 bases). The CDR3 runs to 13 residues. The ends were cut back, 3 bases at V and 3 bases at J, with 8 bases in the middle. CDR3 in amino acids: CASSFGGDTEAFF. The CDR3 nucleotides are TGTGCCAGCAGTTTTGGAGGGGACACTGAAGCTTTCTTT.

This chain links TRBV7-2 with TRBJ2-7; tentatively, D is TRBD2 (6 bases). Germline assignment: CDR1 SGHTA and CDR2 FQGNSA. The V gene lost 4 bases and the J gene lost 7 bases, with 17 bases spanning the gap. There are 14 residues in the CDR3. CDR3 DNA sequence: TGTGCCAGCAGCTCTCCGGAGGGGTATTGGGAGCAGTACTTC. It translates to CASSSPEGYWEQYF.

The genes are TRBV12-3 or TRBV12-4 and TRBJ2-1; 8 bases line up with TRBD2. Trimming cost V 2 bases and J 6 bases; bases outside gene matches: 9. The CDR3 length is 16 residues. For the CDR3, the DNA is TGTGCCAGCAGTTTAAGTGGCCTAGCGGGCATCAATGAGCAGTTCTTC. It specifies CASSLSGLAGINEQFF.

This chain uses TRBV5-6 with TRBJ1-2; 8 bases map to TRBD1. Trimming at V came to 3 bases and at J to 0 bases, leaving 7 bases not matched to a gene. Germline V gene sequence: CDR1 SGHDT, CDR2 YYEEEE. The CDR3 contains 16 residues. This CDR3 is CASSSGTGLANYGYTF. CDR3 coding DNA: TGTGCCAGCAGCTCGGGGACAGGTCTGGCTAACTATGGCTACACCTTC.

This chain links TRBV12-3 or TRBV12-4 with TRBJ2-7; D not certain. The CDR3 loop spans 11 amino acids. Trimming left V 3 bases short and J 6 bases short, with 6 bases between. CDR3 region: CASSFLSEQYF. The CDR3 DNA is TGTGCCAGCAGTTTTCTTTCCGAGCAGTACTTC.

The rearrangement uses TRBV28 and TRBJ1-2, with TRBD1 as a possible D gene (6 bases). The CDR3 consists of 14 residues. V was shortened by 6 bases and J by 4 bases, with 15 bases between the two germline ends. CDR1 MDHEN and CDR2 SYDVKM come from the germline V gene. CDR3 amino acids: CASSETGGGYGYTF. In DNA form, the CDR3 reads TGTGCCAGCAGCGAGACAGGTGGGGGCTATGGCTACACCTTC.

The CDR3 DNA reads TGTGCCAGCAGCCTCCCGAAGGGAGCGGGAGTTTACGAGCAGTACTTC. Translated: CASSLPKGAGVYEQYF. This chain links TRBV7-9 with TRBJ2-7; 8 bases agree with TRBD2. CDR1 is SEHNR, CDR2 FQNEAQ, per germline (reference sequence). The CDR3 runs 16 residues. Trimming took 5 bases from V and 4 from J; bases not matched to a gene: 13.

CDR3 DNA sequence: TGCGCCAGCAGCCAAGCCCTCCAAGGGCCCCAGTACTTC. It codes for CASSQALQGPQYF. The rearrangement links TRBV4-1 to TRBJ2-5; no reliable D call. The CDR3 is made up of 13 amino acids. Trimming left V 1 base short and J 9 bases short, with 12 bases between. Germline lookup yields CDR1 MGHRA and CDR2 YSYEKL.

The V and J genes are TRBV6-5 and TRBJ2-1, with 8 bases that match TRBD2. After removal of 0 bases from V and 3 bases from J, the junction contained 13 bases not matched to a gene. The CDR3 spans 19 residues. Germline V lookup: CDR1 MNHEY, CDR2 SVGAGI. CDR3 DNA: TGTGCCAGCAGTTACTCGAACAGCGGGAGCAGCAGATACTACAATGAGCAGTTCTTC. Amino acids: CASSYSNSGSSRYYNEQFF.

V usage is TRBV4-3 and J usage is TRBJ2-1; D may match TRBD1 or TRBD2 (5 bases each). This CDR3 comprises 15 residues. Looked up from germline, CDR1 is LGHNA and CDR2 is YSLEER. V was clipped by 4 bases and J by 7 bases, with 17 bases between them. The CDR3 protein is CASSLGREFVNEQFF. As DNA, the CDR3 is TGCGCCAGCAGCCTAGGCAGGGAGTTCGTGAATGAGCAGTTCTTC.